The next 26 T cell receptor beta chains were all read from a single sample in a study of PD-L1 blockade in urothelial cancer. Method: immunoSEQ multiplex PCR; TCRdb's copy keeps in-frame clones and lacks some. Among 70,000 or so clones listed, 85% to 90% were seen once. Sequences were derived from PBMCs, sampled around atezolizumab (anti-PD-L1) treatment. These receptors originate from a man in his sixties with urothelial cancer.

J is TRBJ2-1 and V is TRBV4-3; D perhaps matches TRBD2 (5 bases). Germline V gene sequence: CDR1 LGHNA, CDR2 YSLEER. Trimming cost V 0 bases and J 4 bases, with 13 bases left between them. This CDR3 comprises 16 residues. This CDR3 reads CASSQDLGGLYNEQFF. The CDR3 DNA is TGCGCCAGCAGCCAAGACCTAGGCGGGCTATACAATGAGCAGTTCTTC.

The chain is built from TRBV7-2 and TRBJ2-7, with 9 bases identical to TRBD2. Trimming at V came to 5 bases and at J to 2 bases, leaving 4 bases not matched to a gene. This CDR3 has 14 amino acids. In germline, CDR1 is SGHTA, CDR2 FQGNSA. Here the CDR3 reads CASSRGGGAYEQYF. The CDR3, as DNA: TGTGCCAGCAGCCGGGGCGGGGGGGCCTACGAGCAGTACTTC.

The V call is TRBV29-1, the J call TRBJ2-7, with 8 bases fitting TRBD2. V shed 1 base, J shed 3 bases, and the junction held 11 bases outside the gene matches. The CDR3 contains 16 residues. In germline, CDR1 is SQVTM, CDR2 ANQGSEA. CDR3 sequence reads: CSVEVPGGGVVYEQYF. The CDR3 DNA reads TGCAGCGTTGAAGTGCCGGGGGGGGGCGTAGTCTACGAGCAGTACTTC.

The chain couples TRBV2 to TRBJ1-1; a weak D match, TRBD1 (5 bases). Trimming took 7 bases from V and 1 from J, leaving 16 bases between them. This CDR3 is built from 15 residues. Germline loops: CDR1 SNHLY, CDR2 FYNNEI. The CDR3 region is CASTRDGGGNTEAFF. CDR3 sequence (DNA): TGTGCCAGCACCAGGGACGGCGGGGGGAACACTGAAGCTTTCTTT. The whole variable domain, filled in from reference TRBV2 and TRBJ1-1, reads EPEVTQTPSHQVTQMGQEVILRCVPISNHLYFYWYRQILGQKVEFLVSFYNNEISEKSEIFDDQFSVERPDGSNFTLKIRSTKLEDSAMYFCASTRDGGGNTEAFFGQGTRLTVV.

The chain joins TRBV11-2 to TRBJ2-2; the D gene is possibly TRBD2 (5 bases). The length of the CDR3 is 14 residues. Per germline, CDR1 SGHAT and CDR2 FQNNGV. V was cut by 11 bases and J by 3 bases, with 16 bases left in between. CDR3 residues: CAGSGIVDTGELFF. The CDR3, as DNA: TGTGCCGGGAGCGGTATCGTGGACACCGGGGAGCTGTTTTTT.

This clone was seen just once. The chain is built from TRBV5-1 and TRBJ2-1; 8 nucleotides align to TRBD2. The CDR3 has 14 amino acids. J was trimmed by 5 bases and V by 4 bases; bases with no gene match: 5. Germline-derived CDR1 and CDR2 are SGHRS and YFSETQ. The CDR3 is CASSLGLGDNEQFF. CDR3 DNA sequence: TGCGCCAGCAGCCTGGGACTAGGTGACAATGAGCAGTTCTTC. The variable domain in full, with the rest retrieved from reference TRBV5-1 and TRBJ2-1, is KAGVTQTPRYLIKTRGQQVTLSCSPISGHRSVSWYQQTPGQGLQFLFEYFSETQRNKGNFPGRFSGRQFSNSRSEMNVSTLELGDSALYLCASSLGLGDNEQFFGPGTRLTVL.

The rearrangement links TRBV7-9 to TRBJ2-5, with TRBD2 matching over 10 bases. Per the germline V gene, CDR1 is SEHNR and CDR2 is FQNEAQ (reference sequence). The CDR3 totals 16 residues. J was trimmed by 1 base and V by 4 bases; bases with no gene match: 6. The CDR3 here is CASSSLAGGRQETQYF. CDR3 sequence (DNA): TGTGCCAGCAGCTCGTTAGCGGGGGGCCGCCAAGAGACCCAGTACTTC.

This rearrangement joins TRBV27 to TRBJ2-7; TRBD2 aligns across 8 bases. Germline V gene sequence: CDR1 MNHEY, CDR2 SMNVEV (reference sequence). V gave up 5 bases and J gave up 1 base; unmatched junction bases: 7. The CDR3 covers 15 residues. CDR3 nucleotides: TGTGCCAGCAGTCCCTCGGGCGGGAGGTCCTACGAGCAGTACTTC. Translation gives CASSPSGGRSYEQYF.

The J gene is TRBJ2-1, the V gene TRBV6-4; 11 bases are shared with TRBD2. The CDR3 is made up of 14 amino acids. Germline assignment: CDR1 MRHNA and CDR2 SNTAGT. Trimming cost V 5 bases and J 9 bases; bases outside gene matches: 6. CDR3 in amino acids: CASSSTSGTPEQFF. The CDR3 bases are TGTGCCAGCAGTTCGACTAGCGGGACACCTGAGCAGTTCTTC.

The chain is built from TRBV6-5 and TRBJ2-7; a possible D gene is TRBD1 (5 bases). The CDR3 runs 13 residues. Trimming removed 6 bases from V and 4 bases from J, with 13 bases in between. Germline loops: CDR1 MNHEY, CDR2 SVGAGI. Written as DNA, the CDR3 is TGTGCCAGCAGACCCCACGACAGTTACGAGCAGTACTTC. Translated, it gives CASRPHDSYEQYF.

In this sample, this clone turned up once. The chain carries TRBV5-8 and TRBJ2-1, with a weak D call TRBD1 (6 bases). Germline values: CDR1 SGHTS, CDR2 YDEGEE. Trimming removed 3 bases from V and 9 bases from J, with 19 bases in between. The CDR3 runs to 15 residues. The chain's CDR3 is CASSWQGHNPTEQFF. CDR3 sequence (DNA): TGTGCCAGCAGCTGGCAGGGGCATAATCCCACTGAGCAGTTCTTC. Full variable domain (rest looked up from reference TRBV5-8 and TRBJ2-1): EAGVTQSPTHLIKTRGQQATLRCSPISGHTSVYWYQQALGLGLQFLLWYDEGEERNRGNFPPRFSGRQFPNYSSELNVNALELEDSALYLCASSWQGHNPTEQFFGPGTRLTVL.

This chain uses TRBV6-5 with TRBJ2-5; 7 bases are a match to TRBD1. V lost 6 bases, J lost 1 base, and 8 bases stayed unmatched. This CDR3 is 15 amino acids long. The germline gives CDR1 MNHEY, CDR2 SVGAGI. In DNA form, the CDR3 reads TGTGCCAGCAGCACGAACCGGGACAGCCAAGAGACCCAGTACTTC. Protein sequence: CASSTNRDSQETQYF.

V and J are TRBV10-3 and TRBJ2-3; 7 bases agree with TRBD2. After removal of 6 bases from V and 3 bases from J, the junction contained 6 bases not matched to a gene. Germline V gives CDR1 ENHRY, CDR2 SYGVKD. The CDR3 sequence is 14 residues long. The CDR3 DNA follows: TGTGCCATCAGGGCGCGGGGGATGACAGATACGCAGTATTTT. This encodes CAIRARGMTDTQYF.

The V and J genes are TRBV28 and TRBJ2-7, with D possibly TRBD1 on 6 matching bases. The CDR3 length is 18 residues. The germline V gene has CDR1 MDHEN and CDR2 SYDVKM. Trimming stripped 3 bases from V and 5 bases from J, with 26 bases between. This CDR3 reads CASSFPEIRPGASDEQYF. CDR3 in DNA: TGTGCCAGCAGTTTCCCTGAGATACGGCCAGGGGCATCGGACGAGCAGTACTTC. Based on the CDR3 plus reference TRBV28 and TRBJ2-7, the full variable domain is DVKVTQSSRYLVKRTGEKVFLECVQDMDHENMFWYRQDPGLGLRLIYFSYDVKMKEKGDIPEGYSVSREKKERFSLILESASTNQTSMYLCASSFPEIRPGASDEQYFGPGTRLTVT.

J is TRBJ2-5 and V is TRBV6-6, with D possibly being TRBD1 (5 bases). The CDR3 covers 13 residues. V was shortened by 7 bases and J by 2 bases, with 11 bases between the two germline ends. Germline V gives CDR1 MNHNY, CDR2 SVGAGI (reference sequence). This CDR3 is CASKKDRQETQYF. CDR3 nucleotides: TGTGCCAGCAAGAAAGACAGACAAGAGACCCAGTACTTC.

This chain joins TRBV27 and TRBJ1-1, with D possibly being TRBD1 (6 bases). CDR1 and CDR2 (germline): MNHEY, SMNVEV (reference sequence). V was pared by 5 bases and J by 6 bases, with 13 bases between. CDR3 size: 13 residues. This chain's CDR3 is CASSPHQGSEAFF. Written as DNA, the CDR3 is TGTGCCAGCAGTCCGCACCAGGGGTCTGAAGCTTTCTTT.

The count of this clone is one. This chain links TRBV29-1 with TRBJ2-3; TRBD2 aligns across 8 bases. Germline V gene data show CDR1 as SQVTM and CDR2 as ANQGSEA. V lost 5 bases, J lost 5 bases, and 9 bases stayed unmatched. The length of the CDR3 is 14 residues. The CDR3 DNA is TGCAGCGTTCCGGGGGGGGGATCGGTAGATACGCAGTATTTT. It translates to CSVPGGGSVDTQYF.

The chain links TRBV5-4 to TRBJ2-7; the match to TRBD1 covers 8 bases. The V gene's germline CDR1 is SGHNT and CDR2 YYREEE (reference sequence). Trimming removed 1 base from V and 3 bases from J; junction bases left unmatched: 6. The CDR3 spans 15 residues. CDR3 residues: CASSLRRTGYYEQYF. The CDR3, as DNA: TGTGCCAGCAGCTTGAGGCGGACAGGGTACTACGAGCAGTACTTC.

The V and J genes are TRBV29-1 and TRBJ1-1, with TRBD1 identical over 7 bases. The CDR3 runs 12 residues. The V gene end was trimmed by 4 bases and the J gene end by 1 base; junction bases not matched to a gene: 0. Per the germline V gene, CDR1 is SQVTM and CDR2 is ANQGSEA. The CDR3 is CSVGQGNTEAFF. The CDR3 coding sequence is TGCAGCGTTGGACAGGGGAACACTGAAGCTTTCTTT.

The CDR3 region has the DNA TGTGCCTGGAGTGTACAGAGGGTTGGCGAGCAGTACTTC. This translates into CAWSVQRVGEQYF. The chain carries TRBV30 and TRBJ2-7; D may be TRBD2 (5 bases). V shed 0 bases and J shed 6 bases, with 12 bases lying between them. Looked up from germline, CDR1 is GTSNPN and CDR2 is SVGIG (reference sequence). This CDR3 contains 13 residues.

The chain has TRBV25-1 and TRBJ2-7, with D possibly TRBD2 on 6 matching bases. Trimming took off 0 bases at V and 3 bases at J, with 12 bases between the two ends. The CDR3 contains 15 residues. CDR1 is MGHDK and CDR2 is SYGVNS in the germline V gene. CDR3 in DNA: TGTGCCAGCAGTGAATATCTCGCGGGATTCTACGAGCAGTACTTC. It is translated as CASSEYLAGFYEQYF.

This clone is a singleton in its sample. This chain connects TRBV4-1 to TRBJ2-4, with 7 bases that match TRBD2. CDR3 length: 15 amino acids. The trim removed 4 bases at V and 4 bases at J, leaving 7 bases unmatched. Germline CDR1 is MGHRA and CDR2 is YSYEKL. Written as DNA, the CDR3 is TGCGCCAGCAGCCGAGAGCGGGAAGGGAAAAACATTCAGTACTTC. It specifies CASSREREGKNIQYF.

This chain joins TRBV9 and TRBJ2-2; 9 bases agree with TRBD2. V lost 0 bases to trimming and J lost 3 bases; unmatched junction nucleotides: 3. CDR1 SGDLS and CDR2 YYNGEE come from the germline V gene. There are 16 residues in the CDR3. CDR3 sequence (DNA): TGTGCCAGCAGCGTAGGAGCGGGGGGCGACACCGGGGAGCTGTTTTTT. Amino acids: CASSVGAGGDTGELFF.

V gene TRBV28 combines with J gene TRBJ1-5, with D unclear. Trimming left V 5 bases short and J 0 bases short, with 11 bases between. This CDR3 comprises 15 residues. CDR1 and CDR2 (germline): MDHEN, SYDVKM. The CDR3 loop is CASSPGLNSNQPQHF. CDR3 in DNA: TGTGCCAGCAGTCCAGGACTGAATAGCAATCAGCCCCAGCATTTT.

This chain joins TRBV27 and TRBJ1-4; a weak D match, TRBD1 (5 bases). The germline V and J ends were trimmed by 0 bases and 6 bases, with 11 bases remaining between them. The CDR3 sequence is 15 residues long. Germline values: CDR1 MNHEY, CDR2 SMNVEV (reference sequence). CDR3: CASSLSAGPDEKLFF. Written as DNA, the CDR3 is TGTGCCAGCAGTTTATCGGCAGGGCCAGATGAAAAACTGTTTTTT.

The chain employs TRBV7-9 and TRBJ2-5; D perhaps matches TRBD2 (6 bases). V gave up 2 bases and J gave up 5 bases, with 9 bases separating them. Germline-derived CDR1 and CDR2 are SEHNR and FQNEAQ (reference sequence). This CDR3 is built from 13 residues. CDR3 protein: CASSLTTSETQYF. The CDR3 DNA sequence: TGTGCCAGCAGCTTAACGACTAGTGAGACCCAGTACTTC.